This TCR beta chain originates from a study of post-analysis software for immune sequencing data. Study information: Recorded subtypes: relapsing-remitting, secondary progressive, progressive-relapsing; some patients unannotated.

Libraries were made from TCR beta cDNA, and they carried unique molecular identifiers. From around 1 to 10 million T cells, roughly 540,000 cDNA molecules were obtained. TCRdb re-called the PCR reads through MiXCR, storing one row per CDR3 protein. The table includes about 570,000 distinct CDR3 sequences, around 36% detected once. Details on this clonotype: The antigen remains unidentified.

Study-wide results and limits: For normalized Chao1 diversity, multiple sclerosis patients scored significantly lower than controls did. Same-batch samples co-clustered strongly by F measure.

The sequence was collected from a girl aged 2-17 years with multiple sclerosis. The sample comprised blood.

CDR3 bases: TGTGCCAGCAGCTTTAGTCCCATCTACGAGCAGTACTTC. This sequence encodes CASSFSPIYEQYF. This chain connects TRBV11-2 to TRBJ2-7; unclear D gene. The germline V and J ends were trimmed by 3 bases and 3 bases, with 9 bases remaining between them. The germline V gene has CDR1 SGHAT and CDR2 FQNNGV. This CDR3 has 13 amino acids.